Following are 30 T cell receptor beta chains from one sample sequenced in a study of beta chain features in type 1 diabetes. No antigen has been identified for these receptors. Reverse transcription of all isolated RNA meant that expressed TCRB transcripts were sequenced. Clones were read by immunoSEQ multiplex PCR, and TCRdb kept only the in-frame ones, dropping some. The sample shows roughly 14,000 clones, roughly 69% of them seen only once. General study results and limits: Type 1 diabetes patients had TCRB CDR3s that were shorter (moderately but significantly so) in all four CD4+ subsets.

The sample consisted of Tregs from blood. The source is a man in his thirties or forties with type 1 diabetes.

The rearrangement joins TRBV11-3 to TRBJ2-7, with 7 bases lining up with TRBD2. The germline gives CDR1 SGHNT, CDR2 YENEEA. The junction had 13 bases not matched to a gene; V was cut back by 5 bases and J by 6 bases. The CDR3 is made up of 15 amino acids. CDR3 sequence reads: CASSPGEGSRSEQYF. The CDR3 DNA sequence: TGTGCCAGCAGCCCCGGGGAGGGCTCCCGAAGCGAGCAGTACTTC.

In DNA, the CDR3 is TGCGCCAGCAGCTTGGGACAGACCTACAATGAGCAGTTCTTC. Translating gives CASSLGQTYNEQFF. The chain links TRBV5-1 to TRBJ2-1; D may be TRBD1 (5 bases). V was pared by 0 bases and J by 2 bases, with 6 bases between. In germline, CDR1 is SGHRS, CDR2 YFSETQ. The CDR3 length is 14 residues.

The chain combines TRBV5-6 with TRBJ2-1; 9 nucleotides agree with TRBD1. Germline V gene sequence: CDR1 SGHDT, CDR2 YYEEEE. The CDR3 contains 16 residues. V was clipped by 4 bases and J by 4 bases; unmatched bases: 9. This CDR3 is CASSTGTGRRYNEQFF. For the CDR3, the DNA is TGTGCCAGCAGCACAGGGACAGGGAGGAGGTACAATGAGCAGTTCTTC.

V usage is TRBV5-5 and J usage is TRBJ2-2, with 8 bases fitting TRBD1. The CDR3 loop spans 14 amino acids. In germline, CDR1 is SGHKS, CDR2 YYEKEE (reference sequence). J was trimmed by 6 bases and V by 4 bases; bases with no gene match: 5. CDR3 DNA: TGTGCCAGCAGCCAGACAGGGGTCGCCGGGGAGCTGTTTTTT. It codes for CASSQTGVAGELFF.

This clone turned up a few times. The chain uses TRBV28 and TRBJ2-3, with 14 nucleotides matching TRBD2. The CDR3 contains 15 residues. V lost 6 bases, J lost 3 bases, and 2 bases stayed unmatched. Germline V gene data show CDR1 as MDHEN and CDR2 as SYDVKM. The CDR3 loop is CASSRLAGGTDTQYF. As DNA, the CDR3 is TGTGCCAGCAGCAGACTAGCGGGGGGGACAGATACGCAGTATTTT.

CDR3 in amino acids: CASDRASGELFF. For the CDR3, the DNA is TGCGCCAGCGACAGGGCAAGCGGGGAGCTGTTTTTT. The V and J genes are TRBV5-1 and TRBJ2-2; 7 nucleotides match TRBD1. The CDR3 contains 12 residues. V was clipped by 7 bases and J by 7 bases; unmatched bases: 4. Per the germline V gene, CDR1 is SGHRS and CDR2 is YFSETQ.

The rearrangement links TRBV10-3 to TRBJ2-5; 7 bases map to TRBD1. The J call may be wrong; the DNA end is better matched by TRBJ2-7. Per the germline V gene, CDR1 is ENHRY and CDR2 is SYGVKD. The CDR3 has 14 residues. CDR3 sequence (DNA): TGTGCCATCAGTGAAGGGGACAGTCTCTACGAGCAGTACTTC. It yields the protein CAISEGDSLYEQYF.

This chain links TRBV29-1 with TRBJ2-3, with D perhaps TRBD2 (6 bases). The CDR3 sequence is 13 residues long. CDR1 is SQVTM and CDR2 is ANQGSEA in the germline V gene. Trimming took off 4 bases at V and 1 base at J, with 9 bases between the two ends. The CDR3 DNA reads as TGCAGCGTTGGCTCTAGCGGCACAGATACGCAGTATTTT. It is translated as CSVGSSGTDTQYF.

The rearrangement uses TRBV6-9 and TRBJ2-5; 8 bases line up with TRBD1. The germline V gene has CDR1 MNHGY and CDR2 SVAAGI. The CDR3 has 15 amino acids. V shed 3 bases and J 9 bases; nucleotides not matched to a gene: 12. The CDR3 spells CASSYPRTGSAAQYF. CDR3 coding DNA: TGTGCCAGCAGTTACCCGCGGACAGGGTCCGCGGCCCAGTACTTC.

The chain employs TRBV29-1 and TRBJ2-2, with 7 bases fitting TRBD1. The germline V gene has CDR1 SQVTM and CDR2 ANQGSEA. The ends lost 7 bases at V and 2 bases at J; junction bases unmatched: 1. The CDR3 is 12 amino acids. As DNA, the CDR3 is TGCAGCGGACAGGGTAACACCGGGGAGCTGTTTTTT. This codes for CSGQGNTGELFF.

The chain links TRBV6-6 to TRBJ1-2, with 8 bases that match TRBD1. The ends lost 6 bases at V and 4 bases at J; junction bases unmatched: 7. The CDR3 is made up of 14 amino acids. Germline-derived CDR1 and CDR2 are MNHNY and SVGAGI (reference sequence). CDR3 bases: TGTGCCAGCAGATCAGGGGGCGTGGGCTATGGCTACACCTTC. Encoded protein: CASRSGGVGYGYTF.

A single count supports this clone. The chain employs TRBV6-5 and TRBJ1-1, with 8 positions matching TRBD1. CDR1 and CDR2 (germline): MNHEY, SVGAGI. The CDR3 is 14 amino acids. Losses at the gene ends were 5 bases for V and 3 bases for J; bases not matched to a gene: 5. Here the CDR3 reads CASSLDRVDTEAFF. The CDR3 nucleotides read TGTGCCAGCAGTCTGGACAGGGTGGACACTGAAGCTTTCTTT.

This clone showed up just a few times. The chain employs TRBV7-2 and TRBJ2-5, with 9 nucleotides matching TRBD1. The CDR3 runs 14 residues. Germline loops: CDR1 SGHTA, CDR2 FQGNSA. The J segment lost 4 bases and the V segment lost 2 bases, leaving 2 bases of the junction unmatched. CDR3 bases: TGTGCCAGCAGCTTAACAGGGGGCAGAGAGACCCAGTACTTC. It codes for CASSLTGGRETQYF.

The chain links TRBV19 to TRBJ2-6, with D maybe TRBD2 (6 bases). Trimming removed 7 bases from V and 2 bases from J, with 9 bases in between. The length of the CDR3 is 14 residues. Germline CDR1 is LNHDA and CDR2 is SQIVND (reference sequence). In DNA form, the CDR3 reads TGTGCCAGTACCCCGGGGGCTGGGGCCAACGTCCTGACTTTC. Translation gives CASTPGAGANVLTF.

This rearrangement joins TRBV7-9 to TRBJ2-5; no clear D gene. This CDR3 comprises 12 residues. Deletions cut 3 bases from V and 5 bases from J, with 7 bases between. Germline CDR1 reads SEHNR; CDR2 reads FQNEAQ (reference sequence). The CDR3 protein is CASSFSEETQYF. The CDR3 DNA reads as TGTGCCAGCAGCTTCTCCGAGGAGACCCAGTACTTC.

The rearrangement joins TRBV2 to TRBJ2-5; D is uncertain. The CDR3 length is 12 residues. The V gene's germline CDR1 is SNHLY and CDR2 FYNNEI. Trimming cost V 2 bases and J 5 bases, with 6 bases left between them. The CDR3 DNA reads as TGTGCCAGCAGTGAATGGCCGGAGACCCAGTACTTC. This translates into CASSEWPETQYF. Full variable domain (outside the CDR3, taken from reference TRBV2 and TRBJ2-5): EPEVTQTPSHQVTQMGQEVILRCVPISNHLYFYWYRQILGQKVEFLVSFYNNEISEKSEIFDDQFSVERPDGSNFTLKIRSTKLEDSAMYFCASSEWPETQYFGPGTRLLVL.

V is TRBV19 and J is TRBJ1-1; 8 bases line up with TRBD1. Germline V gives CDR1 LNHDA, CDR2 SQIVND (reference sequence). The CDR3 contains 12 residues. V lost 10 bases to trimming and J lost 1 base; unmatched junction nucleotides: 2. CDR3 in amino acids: CATGQGNTEAFF. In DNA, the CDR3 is TGTGCCACCGGACAGGGGAACACTGAAGCTTTCTTT.

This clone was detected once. The CDR3, as DNA: TGTGCCAGCAGCTTAGAACCGTCCCGGGACAGGGGGCGTGGGAATGAAAAACTGTTTTTT. Translation gives CASSLEPSRDRGRGNEKLFF. The chain recombines TRBV11-2 with TRBJ1-4, with 12 bases fitting TRBD1. Trimming removed 0 bases from V and 5 bases from J; junction bases left unmatched: 13. The CDR3 loop spans 20 amino acids. The germline V gene has CDR1 SGHAT and CDR2 FQNNGV. The full variable domain, completed using reference TRBV11-2 and TRBJ1-4, is EAGVAQSPRYKIIEKRQSVAFWCNPISGHATLYWYQQILGQGPKLLIQFQNNGVVDDSQLPKDRFSAERLKGVDSTLKIQPAKLEDSAVYLCASSLEPSRDRGRGNEKLFFGSGTQLSVL.

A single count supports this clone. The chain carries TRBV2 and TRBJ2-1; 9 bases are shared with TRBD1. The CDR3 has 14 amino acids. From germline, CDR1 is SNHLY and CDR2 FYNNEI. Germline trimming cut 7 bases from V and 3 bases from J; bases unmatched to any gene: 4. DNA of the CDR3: TGTGCCAGCATGCGGGGACAGGGCTACAATGAGCAGTTCTTC. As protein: CASMRGQGYNEQFF.

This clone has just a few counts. For the CDR3, the DNA is TGTGCCATAGGACAGGGGCCCACAGATACGCAGTATTTT. Its protein is CAIGQGPTDTQYF. This chain joins TRBV6-6 and TRBJ2-3; 9 positions agree with TRBD1. CDR3 length equals 13 residues. The junction had 4 bases not matched to a gene; V was cut back by 10 bases and J by 2 bases. Germline V gene lookup returns CDR1 MNHNY and CDR2 SVGAGI (reference sequence).

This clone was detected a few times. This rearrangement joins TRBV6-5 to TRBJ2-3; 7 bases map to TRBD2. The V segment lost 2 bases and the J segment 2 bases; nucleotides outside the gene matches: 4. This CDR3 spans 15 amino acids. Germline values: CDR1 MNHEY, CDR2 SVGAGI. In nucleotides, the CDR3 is TGTGCCAGCAGTTACAGCGGGACCACCACAGATACGCAGTATTTT. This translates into CASSYSGTTTDTQYF.

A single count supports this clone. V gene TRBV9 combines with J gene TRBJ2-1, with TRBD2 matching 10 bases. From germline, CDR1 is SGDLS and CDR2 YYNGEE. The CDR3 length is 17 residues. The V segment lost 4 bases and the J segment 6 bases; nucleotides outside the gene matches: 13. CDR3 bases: TGTGCCAGCAGCCTCACACCTCTAGCGGGAGCAAGCAATGAGCAGTTCTTC. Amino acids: CASSLTPLAGASNEQFF.

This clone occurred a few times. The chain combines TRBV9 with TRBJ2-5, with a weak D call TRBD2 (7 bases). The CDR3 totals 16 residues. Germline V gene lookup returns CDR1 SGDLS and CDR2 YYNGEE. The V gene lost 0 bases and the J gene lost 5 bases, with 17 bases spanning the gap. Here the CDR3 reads CASSVGGASGAETQYF. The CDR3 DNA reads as TGTGCCAGCAGCGTAGGGGGGGCCAGCGGGGCGGAGACCCAGTACTTC.

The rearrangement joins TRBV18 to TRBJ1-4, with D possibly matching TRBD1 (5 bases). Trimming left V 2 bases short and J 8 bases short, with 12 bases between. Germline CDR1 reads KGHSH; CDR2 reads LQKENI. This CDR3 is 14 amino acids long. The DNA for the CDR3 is TGTGCCAGCTCACCAGGGGGGGTCCCAGAAAAACTGTTTTTT. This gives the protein CASSPGGVPEKLFF.

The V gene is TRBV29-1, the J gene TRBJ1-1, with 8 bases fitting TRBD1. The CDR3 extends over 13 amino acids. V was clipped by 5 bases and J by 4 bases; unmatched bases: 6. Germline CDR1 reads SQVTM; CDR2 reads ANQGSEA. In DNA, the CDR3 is TGCAGCGTTAAACAGGGGGATATCACTGAAGCTTTCTTT. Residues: CSVKQGDITEAFF.

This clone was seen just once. The CDR3 nucleotides read TGTGCCAGCTCACCGGGCGACAGGGGAAATGGCTACACCTTC. Encoded protein: CASSPGDRGNGYTF. The chain joins TRBV18 to TRBJ1-2, with TRBD1 matching over 8 bases. The ends lost 3 bases at V and 6 bases at J; junction bases unmatched: 6. Germline V gene sequence: CDR1 KGHSH, CDR2 LQKENI. The CDR3 loop spans 14 amino acids.

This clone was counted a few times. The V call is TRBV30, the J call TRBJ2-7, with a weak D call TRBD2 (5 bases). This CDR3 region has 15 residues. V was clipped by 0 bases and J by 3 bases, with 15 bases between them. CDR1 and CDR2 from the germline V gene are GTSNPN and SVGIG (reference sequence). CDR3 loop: CAWSVRGQVIYEQYF. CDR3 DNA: TGTGCCTGGAGTGTACGAGGGCAGGTGATCTACGAGCAGTACTTC. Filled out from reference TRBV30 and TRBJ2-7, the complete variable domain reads SQTIHQWPATLVQPVGSPLSLECTVEGTSNPNLYWYRQAAGRGLQLLFYSVGIGQISSEVPQNLSASRPQDRQFILSSKKLLLSDSGFYLCAWSVRGQVIYEQYFGPGTRLTVT.

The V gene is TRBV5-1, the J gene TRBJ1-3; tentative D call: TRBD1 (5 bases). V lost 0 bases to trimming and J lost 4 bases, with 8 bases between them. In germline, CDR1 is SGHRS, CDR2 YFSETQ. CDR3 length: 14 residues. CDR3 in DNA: TGCGCCAGCAGCTTGGAAGGGGAAGGAAACACCATATATTTT. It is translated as CASSLEGEGNTIYF.

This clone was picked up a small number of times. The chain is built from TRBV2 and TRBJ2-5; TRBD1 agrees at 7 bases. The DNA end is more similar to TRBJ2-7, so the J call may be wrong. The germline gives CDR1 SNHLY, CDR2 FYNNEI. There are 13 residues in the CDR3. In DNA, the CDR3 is TGTGCCAGCAGCGCCGGGACAGACTACGAGCAGTACTTC. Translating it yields CASSAGTDYEQYF.

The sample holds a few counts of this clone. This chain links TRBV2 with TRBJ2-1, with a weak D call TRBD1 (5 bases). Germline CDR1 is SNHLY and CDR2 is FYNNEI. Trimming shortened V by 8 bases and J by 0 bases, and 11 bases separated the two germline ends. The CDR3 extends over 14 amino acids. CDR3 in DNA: TGTGCCAGCCAGTTTGACAGCTCCTACAATGAGCAGTTCTTC. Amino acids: CASQFDSSYNEQFF.